This T cell receptor beta chain originates from a study of blood T cell repertoires in COVID-19. This table comes from immunoSEQ multiplex PCR, and its TCRdb copy is limited to in-frame clones, with some not included. Among about 140,000 clones listed, around 73% were seen once. The V and J ends lost 2 bases and 2 bases, in that order; junction bases with no gene match: 4. Germline loops: CDR1 MNHEY, CDR2 SVGEGT. The CDR3 extends over 17 amino acids. This sequence joins TRBV6-2 or TRBV6-3 and TRBJ2-7; 15 positions match TRBD2. The receptor was derived from a woman between 45 and 60 years old with active or convalescent COVID-19. The specimen was peripheral blood. The CDR3 DNA is TGTGCCAGCAGTTACAGGGGACTAGCGGGAGGTCCCTACGAGCAGTACTTC. Amino acid sequence: CASSYRGLAGGPYEQYF.